The 12 T cell receptor beta chains presented below share a single source sample, sequenced in a study of blood T cell repertoires in COVID-19. Method: immunoSEQ multiplex PCR; TCRdb's copy keeps in-frame clones and lacks some. The sample has fewer than 25,000 clones; 80% to 90% are singletons. The sequenced sample consisted of peripheral blood. These receptors were obtained from a human donor in a cohort sampled during active COVID-19. The donor label of this sample is uncertain.

The CDR3 DNA reads as TGTGCCAGTAGTCAACTGACTAGCGGGTCTGCCTACAATGAGCAGTTCTTC. Translation: CASSQLTSGSAYNEQFF. V is TRBV19 and J is TRBJ2-1, with 10 bases identical to TRBD2. The trim removed 5 bases at V and 2 bases at J, leaving 9 bases unmatched. Germline values: CDR1 LNHDA, CDR2 SQIVND (reference sequence). The CDR3 is made up of 17 amino acids.

The V gene is TRBV27, the J gene TRBJ2-1; TRBD2 aligns across 10 bases. J gave up 13 bases and V 4 bases, and 7 bases lay outside the gene matches. Germline loops: CDR1 MNHEY, CDR2 SMNVEV (reference sequence). This CDR3 has 13 residues. CDR3 sequence (DNA): TGTGCCAGCAGTTCCCAGCTAGCGGGGGTTCAGTTCTTC. It translates to CASSSQLAGVQFF.

The chain joins TRBV1 to TRBJ2-7; the D call of TRBD2 is as the table states it, not checked on the DNA. TRBV1 has pseudogene status. This CDR3 region has 14 residues. The DNA of the CDR3 is TGCACCAGCAGCCAAGATGTTCTGCGTTACGAGCAGTACTTC. This codes for CTSSQDVLRYEQYF.

The rearrangement uses TRBV11-1 and TRBJ2-2; 10 positions agree with TRBD1. This CDR3 has 15 residues. Trimming at V came to 4 bases and at J to 6 bases, leaving 5 bases not matched to a gene. CDR1 is SGHAT, CDR2 FQDESV, per germline (reference sequence). CDR3 nucleotide sequence: TGTGCCAGCAGCTCGGGGACAGGGGAGTCCGGGGAGCTGTTTTTT. Amino acids: CASSSGTGESGELFF.

This chain connects TRBV11-3 to TRBJ2-1, with 9 bases matching TRBD2. The CDR3 spans 19 residues. Germline V gene data show CDR1 as SGHNT and CDR2 as YENEEA. With 6 bases clipped from V and 0 bases from J, the junction kept 15 bases outside the gene matches. The CDR3 DNA reads TGTGCCAGCAGGAATGGTTTGGCTAGCGGGACGAGCTCCTACAATGAGCAGTTCTTC. It codes for CASRNGLASGTSSYNEQFF.

The rearrangement links TRBV6-5 to TRBJ2-7; 8 nucleotides align to TRBD1. Germline V gene lookup returns CDR1 MNHEY and CDR2 SVGAGI. There are 14 residues in the CDR3. V shed 5 bases and J 5 bases; nucleotides not matched to a gene: 8. The CDR3 spells CASSTRTGMHEQYF. In DNA, the CDR3 is TGTGCCAGCAGTACCCGGACAGGGATGCACGAGCAGTACTTC.

The chain links TRBV6-6 to TRBJ2-1, with D perhaps matching TRBD1 (6 bases). V dropped 7 bases and J dropped 7 bases, with 11 bases sitting between them. This CDR3 is built from 12 residues. Per germline, CDR1 MNHNY and CDR2 SVGAGI (reference sequence). The CDR3: CASTKQGNEQFF. The CDR3 bases are TGTGCCAGCACTAAGCAGGGGAATGAGCAGTTCTTC.

The rearrangement joins TRBV10-3 to TRBJ1-1, with TRBD1 matching 7 bases. Trimming removed 5 bases from V and 4 bases from J; junction bases left unmatched: 7. The CDR3 has 14 amino acids. Per germline, CDR1 ENHRY and CDR2 SYGVKD. In DNA, the CDR3 is TGTGCCATCAGTCCCACAGGGGAAACCACTGAAGCTTTCTTT. Translation: CAISPTGETTEAFF.

The chain joins TRBV18 to TRBJ2-5; 7 nucleotides agree with TRBD2. V shed 2 bases, J shed 0 bases, and the junction held 12 bases outside the gene matches. This CDR3 has 18 residues. Germline V lookup: CDR1 KGHSH, CDR2 LQKENI. The CDR3 is CASSPSLLAGANQETQYF. CDR3 bases: TGTGCCAGCTCACCATCCTTACTGGCGGGAGCTAACCAAGAGACCCAGTACTTC.

This chain links TRBV11-2 with TRBJ1-2; D call uncertain. Germline-derived CDR1 and CDR2 are SGHAT and FQNNGV. The CDR3 sequence is 13 residues long. Trimming pared 5 bases from V and 2 bases from J, leaving 9 bases between. The CDR3 is CASSLSSNYGYTF. The CDR3 bases are TGTGCCAGCAGCCTGAGCTCCAACTATGGCTACACCTTC.

This chain uses TRBV7-6 with TRBJ2-3; 10 nucleotides line up with TRBD2. Trimming at V came to 1 base and at J to 4 bases, leaving 5 bases not matched to a gene. Germline V gives CDR1 SGHVS, CDR2 FNYEAQ. This CDR3 region has 16 residues. CDR3 DNA sequence: TGTGCCAGCAGCTTAGGGCTAGCGGGAGTGGCAGATACGCAGTATTTT. Protein sequence: CASSLGLAGVADTQYF.

The V gene is TRBV5-1, the J gene TRBJ1-1, with 8 nucleotides matching TRBD1. Germline CDR1 reads SGHRS; CDR2 reads YFSETQ. Germline trimming cut 3 bases from V and 4 bases from J; bases unmatched to any gene: 2. This CDR3 region has 13 residues. The CDR3 region is CASSSDRATEAFF. The CDR3 coding sequence is TGCGCCAGCAGCTCGGACAGGGCCACTGAAGCTTTCTTT.